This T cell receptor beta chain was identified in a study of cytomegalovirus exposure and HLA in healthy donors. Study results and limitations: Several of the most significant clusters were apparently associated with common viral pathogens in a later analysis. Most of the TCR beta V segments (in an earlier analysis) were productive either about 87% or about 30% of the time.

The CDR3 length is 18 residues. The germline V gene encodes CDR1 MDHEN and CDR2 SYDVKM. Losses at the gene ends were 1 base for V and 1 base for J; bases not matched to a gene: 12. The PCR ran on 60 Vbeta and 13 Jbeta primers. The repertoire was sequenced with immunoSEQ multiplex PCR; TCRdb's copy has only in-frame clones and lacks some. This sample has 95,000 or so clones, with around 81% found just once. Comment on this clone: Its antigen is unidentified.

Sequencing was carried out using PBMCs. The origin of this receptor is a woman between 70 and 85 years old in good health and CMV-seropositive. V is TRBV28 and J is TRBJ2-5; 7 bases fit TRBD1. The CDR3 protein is CASSLSPGLGTVQETQYF. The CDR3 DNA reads TGTGCCAGCAGTTTATCTCCGGGGCTTGGGACAGTCCAAGAGACCCAGTACTTC.